What follows is one T cell receptor beta chain and its context. The antigen is undetermined. This specimen comes from a study of OX40 agonist ivuxolimab in advanced cancers. The study's findings and limits: A proportion of nonresponders additionally exhibited low normalized T-cell clonal expansion.

Trimming cost V 6 bases and J 1 base, with 14 bases left between them. The germline CDR1 and CDR2 sequences are SGHDT and YYEEEE. This CDR3 contains 14 residues. Generated by immunoSEQ multiplex PCR, the TCRdb table keeps only in-frame clones and is missing some. The top ten clones hold around 0.6% of a sample with roughly 80,000 clones, over 75% of them seen once. Material: CD4+ or CD8+ T cells sorted from blood, obtained in a trial of the OX40 agonist ivuxolimab. This receptor was identified in an adult with an advanced solid tumor such as melanoma, head and neck, liver or kidney cancer. The chain is built from TRBV5-6 and TRBJ2-7, with D perhaps matching TRBD1 (6 bases). The CDR3: CASTFGGQSYEQYF. The CDR3 bases are TGTGCCAGCACCTTTGGGGGACAATCCTACGAGCAGTACTTC.